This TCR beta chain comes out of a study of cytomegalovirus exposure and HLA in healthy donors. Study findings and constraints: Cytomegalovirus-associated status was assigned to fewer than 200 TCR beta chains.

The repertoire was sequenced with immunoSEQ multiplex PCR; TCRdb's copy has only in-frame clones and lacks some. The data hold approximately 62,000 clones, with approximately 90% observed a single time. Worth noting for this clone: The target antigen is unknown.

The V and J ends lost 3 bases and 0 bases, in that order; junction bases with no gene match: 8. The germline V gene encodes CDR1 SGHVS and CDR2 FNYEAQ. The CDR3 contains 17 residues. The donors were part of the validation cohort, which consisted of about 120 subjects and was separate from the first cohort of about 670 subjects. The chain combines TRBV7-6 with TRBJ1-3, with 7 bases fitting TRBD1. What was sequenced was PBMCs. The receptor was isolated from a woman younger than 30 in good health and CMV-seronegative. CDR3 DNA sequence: TGTGCCAGCAGCTTTAGTGACAGGGCCATCTCTGGAAACACCATATATTTT. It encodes CASSFSDRAISGNTIYF.